This T cell receptor (beta chain) was profiled in a study of blood T cell repertoires in COVID-19. Study at large: Some COVID-19 samples were acute and others convalescent; all came from the United States, Italy and Spain. Sources were T cells, B-cell-depleted T cells, or PBMCs; the material itself was cDNA or gDNA.

Original handling: Amplification with reference gene primers provided the estimates of nucleated cell counts. Assay used: immunoSEQ multiplex PCR; TCRdb lists only in-frame clones, some missing. The V and J calls and clone size are taken from that table; D and trimming were inferred from the DNA. The sample lists about 160,000 clones, approximately 81% seen once, with 3.3% in the top ten. The receptor's source is a human donor with acute or convalescent COVID-19. The donor label of this sample is uncertain. The specimen sequenced was peripheral blood.

The CDR3, as DNA: TGTGCCAGTAGTATGATGACAATGGGACAGGGTCAGCATTTT. This encodes CASSMMTMGQGQHF. V usage is TRBV19 and J usage is TRBJ1-5, with 9 bases lining up with TRBD1. The V gene end was trimmed by 3 bases and the J gene end by 13 bases; junction bases not matched to a gene: 10. In germline, CDR1 is LNHDA, CDR2 SQIVND (reference sequence). The CDR3 runs to 14 residues.